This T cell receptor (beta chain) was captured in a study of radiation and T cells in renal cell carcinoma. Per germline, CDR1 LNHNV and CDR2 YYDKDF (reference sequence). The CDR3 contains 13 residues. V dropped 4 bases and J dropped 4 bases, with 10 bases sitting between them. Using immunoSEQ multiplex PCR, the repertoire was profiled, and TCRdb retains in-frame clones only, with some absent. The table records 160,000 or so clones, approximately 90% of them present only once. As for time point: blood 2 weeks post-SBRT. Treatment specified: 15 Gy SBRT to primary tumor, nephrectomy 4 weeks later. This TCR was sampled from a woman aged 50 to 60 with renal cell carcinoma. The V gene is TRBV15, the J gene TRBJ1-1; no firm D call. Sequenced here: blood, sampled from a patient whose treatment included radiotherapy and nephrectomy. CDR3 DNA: TGTGCCACCAGCACCCAATGGGGCACTGAAGCTTTCTTT. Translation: CATSTQWGTEAFF.